This T cell receptor (delta chain) was documented in a study of gamma-delta chains in newborns, infants, children. This CDR3 region has 18 residues. Germline values: CDR1 GEAIGNYY, CDR2 EKD. V gave up 2 bases and J gave up 0 bases; unmatched junction bases: 2. TCRdb re-called the reads through CATT. The sample records 6,000 or so delta-chain clones, around 2% being singletons. By sample share, this clone is medium-sized. The sequence was collected from a child who was a newborn, infant or young child, either healthy, febrile or measles-vaccinated (not recorded which). The chain couples TRDV2 to TRDJ3; 11 bases match TRDD3. Sequences were obtained from blood. The CDR3 nucleotides read TGTGCCTGTGACAACTGGGGGATAAGCTCCTGGGACACCCGACAGATGTTTTTC. Its translation is CACDNWGISSWDTRQMFF.